What follows is one T cell receptor (beta chain) and its context. These data are taken from a study of control samples from healthy donors and cancer patients. Sequencing used immunoSEQ multiplex PCR; TCRdb keeps in-frame clones, though not all of them. The sample has around 130,000 clones, approximately 94% seen once. V was shortened by 2 bases and J by 3 bases, with 11 bases between the two germline ends. This CDR3 is 14 amino acids long. Germline V CDR1 and CDR2: SQVTM, ANQGSEA. The TCR was taken from a man aged 45-65 years with head and neck cancer. The chain has TRBV29-1 and TRBJ2-1; D is possibly TRBD1 (5 bases). The specimen sequenced was PBMCs. The CDR3 nucleotides are TGCAGCGTTGAAAAGGACACGGTCTACAATGAGCAGTTCTTC. Translating it yields CSVEKDTVYNEQFF.